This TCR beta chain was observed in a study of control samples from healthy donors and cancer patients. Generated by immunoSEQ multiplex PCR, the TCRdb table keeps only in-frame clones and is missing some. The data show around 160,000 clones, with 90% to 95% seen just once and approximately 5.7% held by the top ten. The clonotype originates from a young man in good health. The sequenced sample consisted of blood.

The CDR3 here is CASSDSAGATDTQYF. The CDR3 DNA reads as TGTGCCAGCAGTGACTCTGCGGGAGCCACAGATACGCAGTATTTT. The chain links TRBV6-4 to TRBJ2-3; 7 bases are shared with TRBD2. Unmatched junction bases numbered 2, after V lost 0 bases and J lost 2 bases. The CDR3 covers 15 residues. Germline lookup yields CDR1 MRHNA and CDR2 SNTAGT.